A selection of T cell receptor beta chains follows, all from one sample in a study of Ad26.COV2.S vaccination and SARS-CoV-2 variants. TCRdb keeps only in-frame clones here, not all; method: immunoSEQ multiplex PCR. The repertoire holds 290,000 or so clones, with more than 75% as singletons. The sequenced sample was peripheral blood, obtained in a trial of Ad26.COV2.S vaccine versus placebo. These receptors all stem from a person aged 18 to 65 who received the Ad26.COV2.S COVID-19 vaccine or a placebo. Both conserved end residues are part of each CDR3. A D gene is named only where the DNA matches it firmly. Size values are once, few and many counts, or a class for expanded clones, and some rows have none.

CDR3 DNA | CDR3 protein | J gene | V gene | D gene | clone size
TGTGCCGCGAAGGGGCGGGGGATGCAGCCCCAGCATTTT | CAAKGRGMQPQHF | TRBJ1-5 | TRBV6-6 | . | few
TGTGCCACCCAGGACAGACCTCAAGAGACCCAGTACTTC | CATQDRPQETQYF | TRBJ2-5 | TRBV10-3 | . | .
TGTGCCAGCAGCTTGGACGGGCGGGAGACCCAGTACTTC | CASSLDGRETQYF | TRBJ2-5 | TRBV5-5 | . | .
TGCAGTGCCAGTGACCCCTGGGGGGGGAACACTGAAGCTTTCTTT | CSASDPWGGNTEAFF | TRBJ1-1 | TRBV20-1 | . | .
TGCGCCAGCAGCTTCGCAGACAGGGGGCTAGAGACCCAGTACTTC | CASSFADRGLETQYF | TRBJ2-5 | TRBV5-1 | TRBD1 | .
TGTGCCAGCAGCACGACCGGGTTTCGGTTTTCTGGGGCCAACGTCCTGACTTTC | CASSTTGFRFSGANVLTF | TRBJ2-6 | TRBV13 | . | .
TGTGCCAGCAGCTCTAGAAGCGGGAGAGGCGGTGAGCAGTTCTTC | CASSSRSGRGGEQFF | TRBJ2-1 | TRBV7-8 | TRBD2 | once
TGTGCCAGCAGCTTCCCCGGGGAGGTCGTGCAGTACTTC | CASSFPGEVVQYF | TRBJ2-7 | TRBV5-5 | . | .
TGCGCCAGCAGCACGGACAGGGCTGGTGGCTACACCTTC | CASSTDRAGGYTF | TRBJ1-2 | TRBV5-1 | TRBD1 | .
TGTGCCAGTAGTATAGATTGGGCTAGTCAAGAGACCCAGTACTTC | CASSIDWASQETQYF | TRBJ2-5 | TRBV19 | . | .
TGTGCCAGCAGGGGGAATTCAGACAATCAGCCCCAGCATTTT | CASRGNSDNQPQHF | TRBJ1-5 | TRBV6-5 | . | .
TGCGCCAGCAGTGCGTCAGTTGGATACAATGAGCAGTTCTTC | CASSASVGYNEQFF | TRBJ2-1 | TRBV10-2 | . | .
TGTGCCAGCAGAGAATCGACAGACCCTACCCTTTGGTACTTC | CASRESTDPTLWYF | TRBJ2-4 | TRBV2 | . | .
TGTGCCAGCAGCCATAACCGGAAGCTTTACTACGAGCAGTACTTC | CASSHNRKLYYEQYF | TRBJ2-7 | TRBV14 | . | .
TGTGCCAGCAGCTTTAGGACCACGAGCTCCTACAATGAGCAGTTCTTC | CASSFRTTSSYNEQFF | TRBJ2-1 | TRBV9 | . | .
TGTGCCAGCAGTCCCCGACTAGTTGAGCAGTTCTTC | CASSPRLVEQFF | TRBJ2-1 | TRBV12-3/TRBV12-4 | . | .
TGTGCCAGCAGGCCACCAGGGAGCTCCTATAATTCACCCCTCCACTTT | CASRPPGSSYNSPLHF | TRBJ1-6 | TRBV2 | . | .
TGTGCCAGCAGCGGGGCCGACGGCCATGAGCAGTTCTTC | CASSGADGHEQFF | TRBJ2-1 | TRBV12-3/TRBV12-4 | . | .
TGTGCCAGTAGTATATTTCTAGCGGGAGCTGGAGCTGAGCAGTTCTTC | CASSIFLAGAGAEQFF | TRBJ2-1 | TRBV19 | TRBD2 | .
TGTGCCAGCAGTCCACGACAGAGCTCGAACACTGAAGCTTTCTTT | CASSPRQSSNTEAFF | TRBJ1-1 | TRBV6-5 | . | .
TGTGCCAGCAGTGGGGGGGCCAGTGAAAAACTGTTTTTT | CASSGGASEKLFF | TRBJ1-4 | TRBV6-2/TRBV6-3 | . | .
TGCGCCAGCAGCCCCAGGCAGGTAGCAGATACGCAGTATTTT | CASSPRQVADTQYF | TRBJ2-3 | TRBV5-1 | . | .
TGTGCCAGCAGTGACCCCCCCGGCTGGGGCTTGAGTGGCTACACCTTC | CASSDPPGWGLSGYTF | TRBJ1-2 | TRBV2 | . | .
TGTGCCAGCAGCCAGAACAATGAGCAGTTCTTC | CASSQNNEQFF | TRBJ2-1 | TRBV28 | . | .
TGTGCCAGCAGCGTTCAGGGAAGCTCTGGAAACACCATATATTTT | CASSVQGSSGNTIYF | TRBJ1-3 | TRBV9 | . | .
TGTGCCAGCTCACCCGGTATCTTGCCGCAGTATTTT | CASSPGILPQYF | TRBJ2-3 | TRBV18 | . | .
TGTGCCAGTAGTTGGCGGGTGAACACTGAAGCTTTCTTT | CASSWRVNTEAFF | TRBJ1-1 | TRBV19 | . | .
TGTGCCAGCAGTTACGCACAGGGTGGACAGCCCCAGCATTTT | CASSYAQGGQPQHF | TRBJ1-5 | TRBV6-5 | . | .
TGTGCCAGCAGCCCGGACGCCTTGGGCACTGAAGCTTTCTTT | CASSPDALGTEAFF | TRBJ1-1 | TRBV5-4 | . | .
TGCGCCAGCAGCATCCAGAACAGGGACCAAGAGACCCAGTACTTC | CASSIQNRDQETQYF | TRBJ2-5 | TRBV5-1 | . | once
TGCGCCAGCAGGGAGGGAAGCGCTAATTCACCCCTCCACTTT | CASREGSANSPLHF | TRBJ1-6 | TRBV5-1 | . | .
TGTGCCAGCAGCCAGAGACTAGCCCGAGACGTTGAGCAGTTCTTC | CASSQRLARDVEQFF | TRBJ2-1 | TRBV14 | TRBD2 | .
TGTGCCAGCAGCTTGGGAGGGGCGCCAGACTATGGCTACACCTTC | CASSLGGAPDYGYTF | TRBJ1-2 | TRBV5-6 | . | .
TGTGCCAGTAGTATAGTATGGAACACTGAAGCTTTCTTT | CASSIVWNTEAFF | TRBJ1-1 | TRBV19 | . | few
TGTGCCAGCAGCCGAACGGGTCCGGGATTTGTTTGGTACTTC | CASSRTGPGFVWYF | TRBJ2-7 | TRBV5-6 | . | .
TGTGCCAGCAGGGGACAGTGGAACACTGAAGCTTTCTTT | CASRGQWNTEAFF | TRBJ1-1 | TRBV2 | TRBD1 | .
TGTGCCAGCAGCCTAGCGGGACGACAGTTCTTC | CASSLAGRQFF | TRBJ2-1 | TRBV11-2 | TRBD2 | .
TGTGCCAGCAGCTTAGCAGGAGGGGTCTATGGCTACACCTTC | CASSLAGGVYGYTF | TRBJ1-2 | TRBV7-8 | . | .
TGTGCCAGCAGCTTAATGAGGTGGGATCGGGGCTACACCTTC | CASSLMRWDRGYTF | TRBJ1-2 | TRBV7-2 | . | .
TGTGCCAGCAGCTTAGCCTGGACAGGGGAAAATTCACCCCTCCACTTT | CASSLAWTGENSPLHF | TRBJ1-6 | TRBV7-6 | TRBD1 | .
TGTGCCAGCAGCGAATCAGGGGCAACTAATGAAAAACTGTTTTTT | CASSESGATNEKLFF | TRBJ1-4 | TRBV9 | . | .
TGCGCCAGCAGCTCGAGTGCACAGGGGGATGGCTACACCTTC | CASSSSAQGDGYTF | TRBJ1-2 | TRBV5-1 | TRBD1 | .
TGTGCCAGTAGTCACCCCAGACAGTTGGCGAACACTGAAGCTTTCTTT | CASSHPRQLANTEAFF | TRBJ1-1 | TRBV19 | . | .
TGCGCCAGCAGCTTGGAAGCAGGGGTGAACACCGGGGAGCTGTTTTTT | CASSLEAGVNTGELFF | TRBJ2-2 | TRBV5-1 | . | .
TGTGCCAGCAGCTTAGCCGGGACTAGCTACGAGCAGTACTTC | CASSLAGTSYEQYF | TRBJ2-7 | TRBV13 | TRBD2 | .
TGTGCCAGCAGCGTAGGGGGAGGCGATCAGCCCCAGCATTTT | CASSVGGGDQPQHF | TRBJ1-5 | TRBV9 | . | .
TGTGCCACCAGTGACTCGGGACGAAACTATGGCTACACCTTC | CATSDSGRNYGYTF | TRBJ1-2 | TRBV24-1 | . | few
TGCGCCAGCAGCTTGGACCGGGTCTCCTACAATGAGCAGTTCTTC | CASSLDRVSYNEQFF | TRBJ2-1 | TRBV5-1 | . | .
TGTGCCAGCAGCTTGGAGTTGGCAGGGGGCCGTGAAAAACTGTTTTTT | CASSLELAGGREKLFF | TRBJ1-4 | TRBV5-6 | TRBD1 | .
TGCGCCAGCAGCCAAGATGGGCAGGGGCGCAGGGGGGGCTACACCTTC | CASSQDGQGRRGGYTF | TRBJ1-2 | TRBV4-3 | TRBD1 | once
TGTGCCAGCAGCTTAGATCGGTCGGGGGCCTACGAGCAGTACTTC | CASSLDRSGAYEQYF | TRBJ2-7 | TRBV7-2 | . | .